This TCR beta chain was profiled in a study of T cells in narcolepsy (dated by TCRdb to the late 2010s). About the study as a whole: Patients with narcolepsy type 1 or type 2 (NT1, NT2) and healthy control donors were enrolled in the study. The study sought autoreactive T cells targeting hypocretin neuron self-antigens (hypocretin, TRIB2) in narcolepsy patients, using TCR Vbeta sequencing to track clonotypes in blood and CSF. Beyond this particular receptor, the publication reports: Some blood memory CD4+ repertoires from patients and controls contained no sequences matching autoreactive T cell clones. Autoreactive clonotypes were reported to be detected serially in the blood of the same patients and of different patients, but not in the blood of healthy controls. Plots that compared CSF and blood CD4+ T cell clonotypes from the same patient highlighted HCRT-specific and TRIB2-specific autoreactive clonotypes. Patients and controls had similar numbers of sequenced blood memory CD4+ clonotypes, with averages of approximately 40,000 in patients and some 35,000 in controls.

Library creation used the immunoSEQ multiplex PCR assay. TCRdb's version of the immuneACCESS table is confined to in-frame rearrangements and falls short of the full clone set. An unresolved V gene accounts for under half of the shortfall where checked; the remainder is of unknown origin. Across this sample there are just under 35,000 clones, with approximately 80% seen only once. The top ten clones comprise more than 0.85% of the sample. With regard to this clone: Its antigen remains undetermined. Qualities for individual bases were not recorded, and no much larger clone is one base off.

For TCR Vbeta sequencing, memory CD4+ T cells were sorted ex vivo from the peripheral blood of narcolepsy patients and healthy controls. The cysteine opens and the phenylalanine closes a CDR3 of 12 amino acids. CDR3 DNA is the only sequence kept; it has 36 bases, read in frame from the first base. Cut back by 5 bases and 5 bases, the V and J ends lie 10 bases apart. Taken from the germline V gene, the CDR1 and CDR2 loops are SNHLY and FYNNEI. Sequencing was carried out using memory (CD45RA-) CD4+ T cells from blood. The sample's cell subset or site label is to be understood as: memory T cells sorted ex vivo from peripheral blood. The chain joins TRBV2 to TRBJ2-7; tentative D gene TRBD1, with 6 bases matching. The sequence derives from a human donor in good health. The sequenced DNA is TGTGCCAGCAGTCCCGGGACACACGAGCAGTACTTC. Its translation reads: CASSPGTHEQYF.